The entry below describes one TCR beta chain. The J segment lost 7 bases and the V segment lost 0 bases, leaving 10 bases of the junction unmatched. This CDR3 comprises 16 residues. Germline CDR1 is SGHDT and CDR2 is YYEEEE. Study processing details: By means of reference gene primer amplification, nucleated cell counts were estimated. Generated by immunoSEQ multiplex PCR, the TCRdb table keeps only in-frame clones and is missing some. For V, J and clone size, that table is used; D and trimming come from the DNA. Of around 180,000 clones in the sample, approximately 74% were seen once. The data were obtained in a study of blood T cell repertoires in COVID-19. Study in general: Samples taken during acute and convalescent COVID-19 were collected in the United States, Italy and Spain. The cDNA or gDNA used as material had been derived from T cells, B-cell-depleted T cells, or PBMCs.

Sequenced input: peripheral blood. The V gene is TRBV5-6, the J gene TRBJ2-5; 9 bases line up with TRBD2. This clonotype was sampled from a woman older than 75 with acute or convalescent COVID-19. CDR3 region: CASSLVPSGAPGTQYF. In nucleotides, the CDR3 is TGTGCCAGCAGCTTGGTGCCTAGCGGGGCCCCGGGGACCCAGTACTTC.